Listed below are T cell receptor beta chains from one sample, sequenced in a study of blood T cell repertoires in COVID-19. Sequencing was performed with immunoSEQ multiplex PCR; in TCRdb, only in-frame clones are kept and a portion is missing. The sample consists of about 410,000 clones, around nine tenths of them appearing once. The sample was PBMCs or T cells enriched from blood (not recorded which). These receptors all stem from a woman younger than 45 who had recovered from COVID-19. The CDR3 runs from the conserved cysteine through the conserved F or W. Each record gives: clone size, D gene, V gene, J gene, CDR3 protein, CDR3 DNA. A D gene is named only where the DNA matches it firmly. Size is stated for part of the rows, as once, few or many counts, or as a class when the clone is expanded.

once	TRBD2	TRBV19	TRBJ2-7	CASSIGPSGSYEQYF	TGTGCCAGTAGTATAGGTCCTAGCGGGAGCTACGAGCAGTACTTC
.	TRBD1	TRBV27	TRBJ1-6	CASTLDYGTGGSPLHF	TGTGCCAGCACCCTAGATTATGGGACAGGAGGTTCACCCCTCCACTTT
.	TRBD1	TRBV15	TRBJ1-4	CATSRERGGLFRTNEKLFF	TGTGCCACCAGCAGAGAGAGAGGGGGCCTATTTAGGACTAATGAAAAACTGTTTTTT
.	.	TRBV18	TRBJ2-7	CASSLDNPHEQYF	TGTGCCAGCTCACTGGACAATCCCCACGAGCAGTACTTC
.	TRBD2	TRBV5-1	TRBJ2-3	CASSRGLTLAAGTDTQYF	TGCGCCAGCAGTCGCGGACTCACCCTAGCGGCAGGCACAGATACGCAGTATTTT
few	TRBD2	TRBV7-3	TRBJ2-7	CASSLRLAGAYEQYF	TGTGCCAGCAGCTTAAGACTAGCGGGAGCCTACGAGCAGTACTTC
.	.	TRBV30	TRBJ1-1	CAWSVLTAFF	TGTGCCTGGAGTGTACTCACCGCTTTCTTT
.	.	TRBV6-5	TRBJ1-3	CASSPKAGSGNTIYF	TGTGCCAGCAGCCCCAAGGCAGGGTCTGGAAACACCATATATTTT
.	TRBD2	TRBV30	TRBJ2-2	CAWSILAGGSTGELFF	TGTGCCTGGAGTATCCTAGCGGGAGGTTCGACCGGGGAGCTGTTTTTT
.	TRBD1	TRBV12-3/TRBV12-4	TRBJ2-7	CASSSDRVEQYF	TGTGCCAGCAGTTCAGACAGGGTTGAGCAGTACTTC
.	TRBD1	TRBV30	TRBJ2-5	CAWSEGAQEETQYF	TGTGCCTGGAGTGAGGGGGCGCAGGAAGAGACCCAGTACTTC
.	TRBD1	TRBV7-3	TRBJ1-6	CASSRGTASDSPLHF	TGTGCCAGCAGCCGCGGGACAGCAAGTGATTCACCCCTCCACTTT
.	.	TRBV27	TRBJ1-2	CASRKRQTYGYTF	TGTGCCAGCAGGAAACGACAGACCTATGGCTACACCTTC
.	.	TRBV5-1	TRBJ1-1	CASTFGQKNTEAFF	TGCGCCAGCACCTTCGGACAGAAAAACACTGAAGCTTTCTTT
.	TRBD1	TRBV28	TRBJ2-7	CASSLGTGTGEQYF	TGTGCCAGCAGTTTAGGGACAGGGACGGGCGAGCAGTACTTC
.	TRBD2	TRBV7-9	TRBJ2-5	CASSHNIAGPQETQYF	TGTGCCAGCAGCCACAATATAGCGGGACCACAAGAGACCCAGTACTTC
.	.	TRBV28	TRBJ2-3	CASRSSARRDTQYF	TGTGCCAGCAGATCGTCGGCTAGGAGAGATACGCAGTATTTT
once	.	TRBV7-3	TRBJ1-6	CASSPTGPDSPLHF	TGTGCCAGCAGCCCTACAGGGCCCGATTCACCCCTCCACTTT
.	TRBD2	TRBV3-1/TRBV3-2	TRBJ2-5	CASSQVGTSVETQYF	TGTGCCAGCAGCCAGGTCGGGACTAGCGTAGAGACCCAGTACTTC
.	.	TRBV4-3	TRBJ2-1	CASSQGTGTDNEQFF	TGCGCCAGCAGCCAAGGAACCGGGACTGACAATGAGCAGTTCTTC
.	TRBD1	TRBV6-6	TRBJ1-6	CASSYRRGQGNSPLHF	TGTGCCAGCAGTTACCGGAGGGGACAGGGAAATTCACCCCTCCACTTT
.	TRBD1	TRBV29-1	TRBJ1-1	CSVQTGRGEAFF	TGCAGCGTTCAGACAGGGCGCGGCGAAGCTTTCTTT
.	.	TRBV30	TRBJ1-5	CAWSGQHNQPQHF	TGTGCCTGGAGTGGACAGCACAATCAGCCCCAGCATTTT
.	.	TRBV3-1/TRBV3-2	TRBJ1-5	CASSQWGGGQPQHF	TGTGCCAGCAGCCAATGGGGAGGTGGTCAGCCCCAGCATTTT
.	TRBD1	TRBV7-2	TRBJ1-1	CASSLRYPWPGQTNTEAFF	TGTGCCAGCAGCTTACGGTACCCATGGCCGGGACAGACGAACACTGAAGCTTTCTTT
.	.	TRBV5-1	TRBJ1-1	CASSLSQARAGAFF	TGCGCCAGCAGCTTATCCCAGGCCCGCGCGGGGGCTTTCTTT
.	TRBD1	TRBV6-1	TRBJ1-5	CASSDLDRGSHQPQHF	TGTGCCAGCAGTGACTTGGACAGGGGATCCCATCAGCCCCAGCATTTT
once	TRBD2	TRBV10-2	TRBJ2-1	CASSEFITTSGGRNEQFF	TGCGCCAGCAGTGAGTTTATTACTACTAGCGGGGGGAGAAATGAGCAGTTCTTC
.	.	TRBV6-1	TRBJ1-1	CASSETRAWSTEAFF	TGTGCCAGCAGTGAGACCAGGGCCTGGTCCACTGAAGCTTTCTTT
.	TRBD2	TRBV9	TRBJ2-1	CASSGGTSGGHNEQFF	TGTGCCAGCAGCGGAGGGACTAGCGGGGGACACAATGAGCAGTTCTTC
.	.	TRBV29-1	TRBJ1-1	CSCRDTEAFF	TGCAGCTGCCGGGACACTGAAGCTTTCTTT
once	.	TRBV30	TRBJ1-5	CAWSVRRDSNQPQHF	TGTGCCTGGAGTGTGAGGAGGGATAGCAATCAGCCCCAGCATTTT
.	.	TRBV7-2	TRBJ2-2	CASSLVPAVNTGELFF	TGTGCCAGCAGCTTAGTCCCAGCGGTGAACACCGGGGAGCTGTTTTTT
.	.	TRBV9	TRBJ1-6	CASSAQFYNSPLHF	TGTGCCAGCAGCGCCCAGTTCTATAATTCACCCCTCCACTTT
.	.	TRBV7-2	TRBJ1-4	CASSLVTAEKLFF	TGTGCCAGCAGCTTAGTGACAGCGGAAAAACTGTTTTTT
.	.	TRBV30	TRBJ2-2	CAWNKDSMAVAGELFF	TGTGCCTGGAATAAGGACTCGATGGCCGTTGCCGGGGAGCTGTTTTTT
.	TRBD1	TRBV5-6	TRBJ1-2	CASSHRTGAANYGYTF	TGTGCCAGCAGCCACCGAACAGGGGCCGCTAACTATGGCTACACCTTC
few	.	TRBV19	TRBJ2-3	CASKEGVGTDTQYF	TGTGCCAGTAAAGAGGGGGTAGGCACAGATACGCAGTATTTT
.	TRBD1	TRBV2	TRBJ2-2	CAGTAIPDRGHVAGELFF	TGTGCCGGTACCGCAATCCCGGACAGGGGGCATGTGGCCGGGGAGCTGTTTTTT
few	TRBD1	TRBV4-1	TRBJ1-2	CASSTPGQGAYYGYTF	TGCGCCAGCAGCACGCCGGGGCAGGGGGCGTATTATGGCTACACCTTC
once	TRBD2	TRBV28	TRBJ2-7	CASSYASGRALSYEQYF	TGTGCCAGCAGTTACGCTAGCGGGAGGGCGCTCTCCTACGAGCAGTACTTC
.	.	TRBV3-1/TRBV3-2	TRBJ2-5	CASSQPGGPETQYF	TGTGCCAGCAGCCAACCCGGTGGGCCGGAGACCCAGTACTTC
.	.	TRBV6-2/TRBV6-3	TRBJ2-5	CASSYSPKGERGKKGTQYF	TGTGCCAGCAGTTATTCGCCCAAGGGGGAAAGGGGGAAGAAAGGGACCCAGTACTTC
.	.	TRBV7-2	TRBJ1-5	CASSLPPSWPQHF	TGTGCCAGCAGCTTACCCCCCTCCTGGCCCCAGCATTTT